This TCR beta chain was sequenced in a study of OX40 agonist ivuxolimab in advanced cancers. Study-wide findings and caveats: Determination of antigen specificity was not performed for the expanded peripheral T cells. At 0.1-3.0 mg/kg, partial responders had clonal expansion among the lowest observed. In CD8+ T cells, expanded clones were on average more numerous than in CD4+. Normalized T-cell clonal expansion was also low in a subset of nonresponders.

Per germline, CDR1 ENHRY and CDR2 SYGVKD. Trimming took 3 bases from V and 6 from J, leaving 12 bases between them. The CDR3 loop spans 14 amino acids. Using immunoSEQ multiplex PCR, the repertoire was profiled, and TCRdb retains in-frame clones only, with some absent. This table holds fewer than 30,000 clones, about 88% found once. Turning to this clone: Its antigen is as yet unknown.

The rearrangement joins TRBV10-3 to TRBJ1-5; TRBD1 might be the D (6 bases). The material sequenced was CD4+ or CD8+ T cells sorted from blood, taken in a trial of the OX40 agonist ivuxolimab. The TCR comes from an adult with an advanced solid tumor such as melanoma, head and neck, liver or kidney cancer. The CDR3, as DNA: TGTGCCATCAGTGACAGGGGTTACAGTCAGCCCCAGCATTTT. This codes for CAISDRGYSQPQHF.